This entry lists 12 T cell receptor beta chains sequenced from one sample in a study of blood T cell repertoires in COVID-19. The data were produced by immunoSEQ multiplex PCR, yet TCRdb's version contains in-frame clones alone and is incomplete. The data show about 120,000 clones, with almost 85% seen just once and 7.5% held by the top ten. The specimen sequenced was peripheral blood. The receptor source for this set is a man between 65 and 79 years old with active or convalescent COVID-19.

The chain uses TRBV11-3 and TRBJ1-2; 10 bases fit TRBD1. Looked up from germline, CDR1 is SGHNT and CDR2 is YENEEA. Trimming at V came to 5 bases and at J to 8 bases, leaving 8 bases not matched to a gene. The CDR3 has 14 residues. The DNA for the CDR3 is TGTGCCAGCAGCCCGGGACAGGGGTATGAGGGCTACACCTTC. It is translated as CASSPGQGYEGYTF.

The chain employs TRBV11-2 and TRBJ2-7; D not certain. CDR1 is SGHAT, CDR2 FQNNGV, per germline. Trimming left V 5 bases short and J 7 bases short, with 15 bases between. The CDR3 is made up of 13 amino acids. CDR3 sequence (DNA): TGTGCCAGCAGCCTCCAGAGGTCTGAGGAGCAGTACTTC. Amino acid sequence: CASSLQRSEEQYF.

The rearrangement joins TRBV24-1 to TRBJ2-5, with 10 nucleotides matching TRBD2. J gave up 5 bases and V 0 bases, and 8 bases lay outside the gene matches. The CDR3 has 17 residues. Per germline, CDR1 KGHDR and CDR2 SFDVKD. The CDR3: CATSDLDLGLAFETQYF. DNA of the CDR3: TGTGCCACCAGTGATTTGGATCTGGGACTAGCGTTTGAGACCCAGTACTTC.

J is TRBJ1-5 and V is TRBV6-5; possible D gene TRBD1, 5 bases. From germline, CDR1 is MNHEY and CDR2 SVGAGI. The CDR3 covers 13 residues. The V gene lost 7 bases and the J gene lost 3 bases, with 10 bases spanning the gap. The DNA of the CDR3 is TGTGCCAGCAAAGACAGTAACAATCAGCCCCAGCATTTT. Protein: CASKDSNNQPQHF.

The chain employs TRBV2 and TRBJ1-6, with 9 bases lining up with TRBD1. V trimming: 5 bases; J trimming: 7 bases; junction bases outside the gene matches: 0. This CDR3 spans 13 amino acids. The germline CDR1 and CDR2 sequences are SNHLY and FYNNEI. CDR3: CASSTGGNSPLHF. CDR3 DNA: TGTGCCAGCAGTACAGGGGGCAATTCACCCCTCCACTTT.

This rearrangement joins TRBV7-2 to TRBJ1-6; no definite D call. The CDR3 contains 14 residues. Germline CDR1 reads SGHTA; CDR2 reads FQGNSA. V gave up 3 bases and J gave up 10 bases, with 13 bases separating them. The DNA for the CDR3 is TGTGCCAGCAGCTTTATCCCAGTTGTCTCACCCCTCCACTTT. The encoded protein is CASSFIPVVSPLHF.

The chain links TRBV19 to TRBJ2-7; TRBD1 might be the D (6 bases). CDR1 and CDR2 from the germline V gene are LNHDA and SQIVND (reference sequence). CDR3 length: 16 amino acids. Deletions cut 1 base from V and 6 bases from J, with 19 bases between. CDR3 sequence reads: CASSIGTVTSMGEQYF. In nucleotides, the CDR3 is TGTGCCAGTAGTATAGGGACAGTCACGAGTATGGGCGAGCAGTACTTC.

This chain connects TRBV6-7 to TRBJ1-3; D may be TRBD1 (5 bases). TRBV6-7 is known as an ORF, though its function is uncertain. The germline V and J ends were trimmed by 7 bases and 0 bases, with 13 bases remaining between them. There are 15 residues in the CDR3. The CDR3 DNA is TGTGCCAGCAAGACAGCCACCCGCTCTGGAAACACCATATATTTT. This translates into CASKTATRSGNTIYF.

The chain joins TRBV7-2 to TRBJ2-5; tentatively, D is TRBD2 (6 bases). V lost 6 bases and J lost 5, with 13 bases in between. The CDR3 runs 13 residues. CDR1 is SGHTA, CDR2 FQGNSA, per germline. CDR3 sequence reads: CASSTSTKETQYF. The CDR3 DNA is TGTGCCAGCAGTACTAGCACGAAGGAGACCCAGTACTTC.

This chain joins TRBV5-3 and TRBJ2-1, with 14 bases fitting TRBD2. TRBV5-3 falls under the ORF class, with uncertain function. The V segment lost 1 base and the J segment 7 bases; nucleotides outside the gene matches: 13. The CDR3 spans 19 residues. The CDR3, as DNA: TGTGCCAGAAGCTTGCGGGGACTAGCGGGAGTGGGGGGCGTGAATGAGCAGTTCTTC. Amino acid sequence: CARSLRGLAGVGGVNEQFF.

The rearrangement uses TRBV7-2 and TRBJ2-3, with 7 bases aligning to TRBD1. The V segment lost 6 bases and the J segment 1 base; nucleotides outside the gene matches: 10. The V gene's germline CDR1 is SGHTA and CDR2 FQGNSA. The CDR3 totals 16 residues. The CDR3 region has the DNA TGTGCCAGCAGTGACCCTCCGGGACAGCGCACAGATACGCAGTATTTT. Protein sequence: CASSDPPGQRTDTQYF.

The CDR3 sequence is CASGGVVGELFF. Here the CDR3 DNA reads TGTGCCAGCGGCGGTGTCGTCGGGGAGCTGTTTTTT. The chain uses TRBV12-3 or TRBV12-4 and TRBJ2-2, with unresolved D. Trimming pared 8 bases from V and 7 bases from J, leaving 11 bases between. The CDR3 contains 12 residues.